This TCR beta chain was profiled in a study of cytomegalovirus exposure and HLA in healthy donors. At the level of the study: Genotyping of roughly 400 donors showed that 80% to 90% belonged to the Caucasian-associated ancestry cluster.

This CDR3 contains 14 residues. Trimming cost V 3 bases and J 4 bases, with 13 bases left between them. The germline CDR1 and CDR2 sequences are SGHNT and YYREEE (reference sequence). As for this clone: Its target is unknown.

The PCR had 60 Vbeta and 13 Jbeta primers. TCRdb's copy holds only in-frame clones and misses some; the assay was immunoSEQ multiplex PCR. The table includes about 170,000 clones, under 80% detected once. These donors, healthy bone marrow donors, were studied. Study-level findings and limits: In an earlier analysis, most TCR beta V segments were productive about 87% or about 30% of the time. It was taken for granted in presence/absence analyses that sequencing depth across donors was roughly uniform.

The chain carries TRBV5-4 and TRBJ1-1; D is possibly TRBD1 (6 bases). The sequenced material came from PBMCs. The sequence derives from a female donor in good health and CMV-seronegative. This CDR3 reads CASSSWTAGTEAFF. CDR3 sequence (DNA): TGTGCCAGCAGCTCGTGGACAGCCGGCACTGAAGCTTTCTTT.